These T cell receptor beta chains were read from a single sample in a study of T cell responses to AZD1222 COVID-19 vaccine. The method was immunoSEQ multiplex PCR; TCRdb's version includes in-frame clones alone and lacks a portion of them. Here the sample spans about 190,000 clones, almost 95% being singletons. The sample was peripheral blood, taken on day 0 of AZD1222 vaccination. These TCRs come from an adult in good health. Both conserved end residues are part of each CDR3. The D gene is left open where the match is weak. Rows give clone size only sometimes, using once, few, many, or a class for an expanded clone.

j_gene,abundance,d_gene,v_gene,CDR3aa,CDR3nt
TRBJ2-1,NA,NA,TRBV5-6,CASSLGPGSSNEQFF,TGTGCCAGCAGCTTGGGTCCGGGATCGAGTAATGAGCAGTTCTTC
TRBJ1-5,few,TRBD1,TRBV28,CASSLPQGDYQPQHF,TGTGCCAGCAGTTTACCACAGGGGGATTATCAGCCCCAGCATTTT
TRBJ1-2,NA,TRBD1,TRBV18,CASSLGQGTANYGYTF,TGTGCCAGCTCACTGGGACAGGGGACAGCTAACTATGGCTACACCTTC
TRBJ1-2,NA,NA,TRBV28,CASSPHMVGGYTF,TGTGCCAGCAGTCCGCACATGGTTGGGGGCTACACCTTC
TRBJ2-5,NA,TRBD2,TRBV7-2,CASSSFGGGNGETQYF,TGTGCCAGCAGCTCCTTTGGCGGGGGTAACGGGGAGACCCAGTACTTC
TRBJ1-6,once,NA,TRBV5-8,CASRLDLNYNSPLHF,TGTGCCAGCAGGTTGGATCTTAATTATAATTCACCCCTCCACTTT
TRBJ1-1,NA,NA,TRBV10-3,CAISEWQGNTEAFF,TGTGCCATCAGTGAGTGGCAGGGGAACACTGAAGCTTTCTTT
TRBJ2-4,once,NA,TRBV6-6,CASKLAGTDIQYF,TGTGCCAGCAAGTTGGCCGGGACCGACATTCAGTACTTC
TRBJ1-6,NA,NA,TRBV11-1,CASSLDRRYNSPLHF,TGTGCCAGCAGCTTAGACAGAAGGTATAATTCACCCCTCCACTTT
TRBJ1-1,NA,TRBD1,TRBV30,CAWSIRQGANTEAFF,TGTGCCTGGAGTATCCGACAGGGGGCGAACACTGAAGCTTTCTTT
TRBJ1-2,NA,NA,TRBV7-2,CASSQEGRRPGYTF,TGTGCCAGCAGCCAAGAAGGCAGGAGACCTGGCTACACCTTC
TRBJ1-2,NA,NA,TRBV6-5,CASSTDPNYGYTF,TGTGCCAGCAGTACCGACCCAAACTATGGCTACACCTTC
TRBJ2-1,NA,NA,TRBV5-4,CASSLDPWGDYNEQFF,TGTGCCAGCAGCTTGGATCCGTGGGGGGACTACAATGAGCAGTTCTTC
TRBJ2-3,NA,TRBD1,TRBV6-5,CASTAGGITGTQYF,TGTGCCAGCACGGCAGGGGGCATCACTGGTACGCAGTATTTT
TRBJ1-5,NA,NA,TRBV6-1,CASSVFGTEDSNQPQHF,TGTGCCAGCAGTGTATTTGGGACCGAAGATAGCAATCAGCCCCAGCATTTT
TRBJ1-3,NA,NA,TRBV2,CASSSDGAAGNTIYF,TGTGCCAGCAGTTCGGACGGGGCGGCTGGAAACACCATATATTTT
TRBJ2-5,NA,NA,TRBV7-9,CASSFGETQYF,TGTGCCAGCAGCTTTGGAGAGACCCAGTACTTC
TRBJ2-3,NA,NA,TRBV5-4,CASSLNAQVTQYF,TGTGCCAGCAGCTTAAATGCGCAGGTTACGCAGTATTTT
TRBJ1-2,NA,NA,TRBV7-2,CASSLVGSPNYGYTF,TGTGCCAGCAGCTTAGTTGGTTCCCCTAACTATGGCTACACCTTC
TRBJ2-1,once,NA,TRBV7-9,CASSLDWGGDEQFF,TGTGCCAGCAGCTTAGACTGGGGGGGCGATGAGCAGTTCTTC
TRBJ1-1,NA,NA,TRBV4-3,CASSQDPQGTEAFF,TGCGCCAGCAGCCAAGATCCCCAGGGCACTGAAGCTTTCTTT
TRBJ1-6,NA,NA,TRBV6-5,CASSESRGTGSPLHF,TGTGCCAGCAGCGAGAGCCGGGGGACGGGGTCACCCCTCCACTTT
TRBJ1-2,NA,NA,TRBV6-6,CASRDAQGYYGYTF,TGTGCCAGCAGAGACGCACAGGGTTACTATGGCTACACCTTC
TRBJ2-7,once,TRBD2,TRBV14,CASSQAQWAGLAESYEQYF,TGTGCCAGCAGCCAAGCCCAATGGGCTGGACTAGCGGAATCCTACGAGCAGTACTTC
TRBJ1-1,NA,NA,TRBV5-4,CASSLEGNTEAFF,TGTGCCAGCAGCTTGGAGGGAAACACTGAAGCTTTCTTT
TRBJ1-4,NA,NA,TRBV2,CASSEVGVTNEKLFF,TGTGCCAGCAGTGAAGTCGGGGTAACTAATGAAAAACTGTTTTTT
TRBJ1-2,NA,NA,TRBV4-2,CASSQDGSSANYGYTF,TGTGCCAGCAGCCAAGACGGGTCGTCTGCTAACTATGGCTACACCTTC